This T cell receptor (beta chain) was obtained from a study of T cell responses to AZD1222 COVID-19 vaccine. On this clone itself: Antigen: not known.

Study observations and caveats: Repertoires were obtained only post-peak T cell response.

V was trimmed by 4 bases and J by 0 bases, leaving 16 bases between them. The V gene's germline CDR1 is LNHNV and CDR2 YYDKDF (reference sequence). This CDR3 is built from 17 residues. Libraries were prepared by immunoSEQ multiplex PCR; TCRdb keeps only in-frame clonotypes and omits some of them. Seen here are 140,000 or so clones, 92% observed once, and the top ten hold around 1.5%. The chain carries TRBV15 and TRBJ2-4; D unresolved. This TCR was recovered from an adult in good health. This material consisted of peripheral blood, taken on day 0 of AZD1222 vaccination. The CDR3 protein is CATSTAGQKLAKNIQYF. The CDR3 nucleotides are TGTGCCACCAGCACGGCCGGGCAGAAGCTAGCCAAAAACATTCAGTACTTC.